This T cell receptor (beta chain) was profiled in a study of blood T cell repertoires in COVID-19. The length of the CDR3 is 16 residues. Germline trimming cut 3 bases from V and 2 bases from J; bases unmatched to any gene: 8. The germline CDR1 and CDR2 sequences are KGHDR and SFDVKD. The method was immunoSEQ multiplex PCR; TCRdb's version includes in-frame clones alone and lacks a portion of them. Among about 480,000 clones, approximately 90% were seen once, and the ten largest hold about 4.5%. Sample: peripheral blood. This receptor was obtained from a woman aged 25 to 39 with acute or convalescent COVID-19. The rearrangement joins TRBV24-1 to TRBJ2-5; 7 bases map to TRBD1. The CDR3 is CATSDTTGTEQETQYF. DNA for the CDR3: TGTGCCACCAGTGATACAACCGGGACAGAGCAAGAGACCCAGTACTTC.